This TCR beta chain came from a study of CDR3 diversity in severe acne. Germline CDR1 MDHEN, CDR2 SYDVKM. This CDR3 is built from 14 residues. The V and J ends lost 5 bases and 3 bases respectively, with 12 bases between them. TCRdb re-analysed the PCR reads in MiXCR, keeping a single row per CDR3 protein. This table has around 85,000 distinct CDR3 sequences, around 47% appearing once. This clonotype showed up many times. Source material: blood. This clonotype was obtained from a male donor with severe acne vulgaris. The chain is built from TRBV28 and TRBJ2-3, with D perhaps given as TRBD1 or TRBD2 (6 bases each). Here the CDR3 DNA reads TGTGCCAGCAGTGAGGGGGGTGGAACAGATACGCAGTATTTT. It yields the protein CASSEGGGTDTQYF.